Following are 13 T cell receptor beta chains from one sample sequenced in a study of T cells in women clearing cervical HPV infection. Assay: immunoSEQ multiplex PCR; the TCRdb copy retains only in-frame clones and omits some. The table for this sample gives some 37,000 clones. The sample comprised blood buffy coat. The receptors originated from a woman aged 18 to 75 with a cervical HPV16 infection that either progressed to CIN3+ or cleared (not recorded which).

Of note for this clone: From the germline J gene comes the end of the CDR3, since the read stops 3 residues before it. V usage is TRBV13 and J usage is TRBJ1-6; D gene ambiguous. The CDR3 consists of 16 residues. Germline-derived CDR1 and CDR2 are PRHDT and FYEKMQ (reference sequence). The V and J ends lost 2 bases and 0 bases respectively, with 8 bases between them. CDR3 loop: CASSLQDTSYNSPLHF. Incomplete CDR3 DNA: TGTGCCAGCAGCTTACAGGATACCTCCTATAATTCACCC.

Concerning this clone: The read terminates 3 residues before the CDR3 end, so the remaining end is supplied by the germline J gene. The chain has TRBV14 and TRBJ2-1; the match to TRBD1 covers 7 bases. The length of the CDR3 is 17 residues. In germline, CDR1 is SGHDN, CDR2 FVKESK. V was pared by 2 bases and J by 4 bases, with 11 bases of the junction left unmatched. The CDR3 here is CASSQTKKGAGYNEQFF. The part of the CDR3 DNA that was read is TGTGCCAGCAGCCAAACTAAGAAGGGGGCTGGTTACAATGAG.

With regard to this clone: The CDR3 end falls 3 residues outside the read, so it is completed with the germline J gene. The chain combines TRBV6-1 with TRBJ1-1; D gene unclear. Trimming took 4 bases from V and 5 from J, leaving 11 bases between them. This CDR3 has 13 residues. CDR1 and CDR2 from the germline V gene are MNHNS and SASEGT. Here the CDR3 reads CASSGPATTEAFF. The DNA read from the CDR3 is TGTGCCAGCAGTGGGCCTGCCACGACTGAA.

In the case of this clone: The read finishes 3 residues shy of the CDR3 end, and the germline J gene is used to complete it. The chain recombines TRBV28 with TRBJ2-1; TRBD1 matches 7 bases. This CDR3 has 15 amino acids. The V gene's germline CDR1 is MDHEN and CDR2 SYDVKM. After removal of 3 bases from V and 5 bases from J, the junction contained 7 bases not matched to a gene. The part of the CDR3 DNA that was read is TGTGCCAGCAGTTTTCCTCGACAGGGCGACAATGAG. It translates to CASSFPRQGDNE. The full CDR3 protein is CASSFPRQGDNEQFF.

Note on this clone: The CDR3 end is not reached by the read, which stops 3 residues before it; the germline J gene fills it in. This chain connects TRBV19 to TRBJ2-4; 9 nucleotides align to TRBD1. The CDR3 extends over 14 amino acids. CDR1 and CDR2 from the germline V gene are LNHDA and SQIVND (reference sequence). CDR3 residues: CASRSGQGNYGQYF. The sequenced part of the CDR3 DNA is TGTGCCAGTAGATCCGGACAGGGGAACTATGGT.

Concerning this clone itself: The CDR3 end falls 3 residues outside the read, so it is completed with the germline J gene. The chain carries TRBV5-1 and TRBJ2-1; D is perhaps TRBD1 (6 bases). The CDR3 contains 12 residues. Trimming pared 2 bases from V and 6 bases from J, leaving 6 bases between. Germline CDR1 SGHRS, CDR2 YFSETQ. The part of the CDR3 DNA that was read is TGCGCCAGCAGCTTACAGGGCAATGAG. Protein: CASSLQGNE. The entire CDR3 sequence reads CASSLQGNEQFF.

Of note for this clone: Read coverage stops 3 residues before the CDR3 terminus; the germline J gene supplies the remainder. The gene calls are TRBV2 and TRBJ2-2, with a tentative D call TRBD1 (5 bases). The germline CDR1 and CDR2 sequences are SNHLY and FYNNEI. CDR3 length: 15 residues. The covered CDR3 bases are TGTGCCAGCAGTGATCAGCAGGGCGGAGATTCACCG. Translated: CASSDQQGGDSP. The full CDR3 is CASSDQQGGDSPLFF.

On this clone: Coverage ceases 3 residues before the CDR3 finishes, and the germline J gene fills in the end. The gene calls are TRBV19 and TRBJ1-2, with 10 nucleotides matching TRBD1. Germline lookup yields CDR1 LNHDA and CDR2 SQIVND (reference sequence). The V and J ends lost 9 bases and 4 bases, in that order; junction bases with no gene match: 8. The CDR3 spans 14 residues. The CDR3 loop reads CASLDRGQIYGYTF. Partial CDR3 DNA: TGTGCCAGCCTAGACAGGGGGCAGATCTATGGC.

In regard to this clone: Read sequence stops 3 residues before the CDR3 end, and the germline J gene provides the missing end. V gene TRBV13 combines with J gene TRBJ2-4, with 10 bases aligning to TRBD1. V was pared by 5 bases and J by 1 base, with 2 bases of the junction left unmatched. Germline lookup yields CDR1 PRHDT and CDR2 FYEKMQ (reference sequence). The CDR3 is 15 residues long. CDR3 residues: CASSLDRGAKNIQYF. Incomplete CDR3 DNA: TGTGCCAGCAGCCTGGACAGGGGGGCCAAAAACATT. The full variable domain, rest sourced from reference TRBV13 and TRBJ2-4, is AAGVIQSPRHLIKEKRETATLKCYPIPRHDTVYWYQQGPGQDPQFLISFYEKMQSDKGSIPDRFSAQQFSDYHSELNMSSLELGDSALYFCASSLDRGAKNIQYFGAGTRLSVL.

As for this clone: The read terminates 3 residues before the CDR3 end, so the remaining end is supplied by the germline J gene. The V gene is TRBV2, the J gene TRBJ2-3; TRBD1 agrees at 8 bases. V was pared by 6 bases and J by 1 base, with 6 bases of the junction left unmatched. CDR3 length: 15 residues. Germline lookup yields CDR1 SNHLY and CDR2 FYNNEI. CDR3 DNA (partial): TGTGCCAGCAGCACGGACAGGGAGGGCACAGATACG. Translated, it gives CASSTDREGTDT. The entire CDR3 sequence reads CASSTDREGTDTQYF.

Notes on this clone: The DNA ends 3 residues before the CDR3 does, and the rest of the CDR3 is filled in from the germline J gene. The rearrangement links TRBV7-6 to TRBJ1-1, with D possibly being TRBD1 (5 bases). The CDR3 extends over 14 amino acids. V lost 3 bases to trimming and J lost 1 base, with 9 bases between them. From germline, CDR1 is SGHVS and CDR2 FNYEAQ. The CDR3 sequence: CASSLGGTNTEAFF. The sequenced CDR3 bases are TGTGCCAGCAGCTTGGGGGGGACGAACACTGAA.

Of note for this clone: The read is 3 residues too short to cover the CDR3 end, so that end is filled in from the germline J gene. This chain links TRBV6-1 with TRBJ2-3; the D gene is possibly TRBD1 (7 bases). Looked up from germline, CDR1 is MNHNS and CDR2 is SASEGT. This CDR3 region has 14 residues. The sequenced CDR3 bases are TGTGCCAGCAGTGGTCAGGGGGGCAATCAGCCG. Its translation is CASSGQGGNQP. The entire CDR3 is CASSGQGGNQPQYF.

A note on this clone: The read falls 3 residues short of the CDR3 end, and the missing part is taken from the germline J gene. J is TRBJ1-2 and V is TRBV18, with 7 bases fitting TRBD1. The CDR3 runs to 16 residues. Germline V CDR1 and CDR2: KGHSH, LQKENI. The sequenced part of the CDR3 DNA is TGTGCCAGCTCACCAGATCCCCAGGGGGTTACAGATACC. This translates into CASSPDPQGVTDT. The full-length CDR3 reads as CASSPDPQGVTDTYTF.